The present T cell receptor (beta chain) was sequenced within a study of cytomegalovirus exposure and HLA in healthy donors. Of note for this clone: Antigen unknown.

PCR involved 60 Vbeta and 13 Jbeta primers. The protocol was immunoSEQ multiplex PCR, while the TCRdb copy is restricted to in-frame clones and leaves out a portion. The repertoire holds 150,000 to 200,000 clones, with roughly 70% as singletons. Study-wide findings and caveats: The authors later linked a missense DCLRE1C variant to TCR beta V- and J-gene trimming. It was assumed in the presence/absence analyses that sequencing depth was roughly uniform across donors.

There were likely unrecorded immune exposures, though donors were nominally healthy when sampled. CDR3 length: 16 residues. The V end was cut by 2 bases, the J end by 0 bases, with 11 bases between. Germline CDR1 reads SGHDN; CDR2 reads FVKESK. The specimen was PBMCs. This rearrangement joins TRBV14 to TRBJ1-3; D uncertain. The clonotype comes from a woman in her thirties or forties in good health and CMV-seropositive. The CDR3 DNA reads TGTGCCAGCAGCCAACCAGAAATAAGCTCTGGAAACACCATATATTTT. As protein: CASSQPEISSGNTIYF.